These 26 T cell receptor beta chains came from one sample sequenced in a study of cytomegalovirus exposure and HLA in healthy donors (dated by TCRdb to about 2017). Libraries were built with the immunoSEQ multiplex PCR assay. A mixture of 60 forward primers for TCR Vbeta segments and 13 reverse primers for TCR Jbeta segments was used in the multiplex PCR. Imported from immuneACCESS, the table was reduced by TCRdb to in-frame sequences with V and J called. These copies leave out some clones; in studies compared against another copy, an unresolved V gene accounts for under half, and the cause of the remainder is not known. The sample includes tens of thousands of clones, with roughly 60% observed a single time. Together, the top ten hold 20% to 25% of the sample. The sequenced material came from PBMCs. These receptors all come from a woman aged 45-59 years in good health and CMV-seropositive.

This chain joins TRBV6-1 and TRBJ2-3; D might be TRBD2 (5 bases). Germline V gene sequence: CDR1 MNHNS, CDR2 SASEGT. V was trimmed by 7 bases and J by 0 bases, leaving 14 bases between them. The CDR3 is 15 residues long. CDR3 protein: CASTVRRTSTDTQYF. For the CDR3, the DNA is TGTGCCAGCACCGTCAGGAGGACTAGCACAGATACGCAGTATTTT.

The chain joins TRBV6-1 to TRBJ1-2; D is unresolved. This CDR3 comprises 13 residues. Trimming took off 1 base at V and 8 bases at J, with 11 bases between the two ends. Germline V gene sequence: CDR1 MNHNS, CDR2 SASEGT. As DNA, the CDR3 is TGTGCCAGCAGTGAAGGTCCCCCTAGGGGCTACACCTTC. Protein: CASSEGPPRGYTF.

This rearrangement joins TRBV30 to TRBJ2-5; TRBD1 aligns across 11 bases. The closer fit of TRBJ2-7 to the DNA end suggests the J call may be wrong. Germline CDR1 and CDR2: GTSNPN and SVGIG (reference sequence). There are 15 residues in the CDR3. The CDR3 here is CAWSRWDRGSYEQYF. For the CDR3, the DNA is TGTGCCTGGAGTCGATGGGACAGGGGGTCCTACGAGCAGTACTTC.

This clone occurred a few times. The chain uses TRBV5-6 and TRBJ2-7; the D is unclear. Trimming shortened V by 0 bases and J by 2 bases, and 9 bases separated the two germline ends. The CDR3 totals 14 residues. The V gene's germline CDR1 is SGHDT and CDR2 YYEEEE. The CDR3 nucleotides are TGTGCCAGCAGCTTGGATGGGCCCGCCTACGAGCAGTACTTC. Its protein product is CASSLDGPAYEQYF.

The table lists this clone with a few counts. The chain joins TRBV30 to TRBJ2-2; TRBD1 aligns across 9 bases. After removal of 2 bases from V and 8 bases from J, the junction contained 12 bases not matched to a gene. This CDR3 comprises 16 residues. Per germline, CDR1 GTSNPN and CDR2 SVGIG (reference sequence). The CDR3 coding sequence is TGTGCCTGGAGTCTTACGGGACAGGGAAAGGCTGGGGAGCTGTTTTTT. It is translated as CAWSLTGQGKAGELFF.

The V gene is TRBV7-9, the J gene TRBJ1-1, with D perhaps matching TRBD1 (5 bases). Trimming removed 5 bases from V and 6 bases from J, with 16 bases in between. There are 14 residues in the CDR3. Germline V gene data show CDR1 as SEHNR and CDR2 as FQNEAQ (reference sequence). CDR3 in DNA: TGTGCCAGCAGCCCCATCCGGGGGGTCCCTGAAGCTTTCTTT. This sequence encodes CASSPIRGVPEAFF.

Only one count was recorded for this clone. The rearrangement uses TRBV5-1 and TRBJ2-3; D is possibly TRBD1 (6 bases). In germline, CDR1 is SGHRS, CDR2 YFSETQ. Trimming removed 0 bases at V and 4 bases at J, with 9 bases between. The CDR3 is 14 residues long. In nucleotides, the CDR3 is TGCGCCAGCAGCTTGGCGGGACACGCAGATACGCAGTATTTT. This codes for CASSLAGHADTQYF. The full variable domain, its missing parts supplied by reference TRBV5-1 and TRBJ2-3, is KAGVTQTPRYLIKTRGQQVTLSCSPISGHRSVSWYQQTPGQGLQFLFEYFSETQRNKGNFPGRFSGRQFSNSRSEMNVSTLELGDSALYLCASSLAGHADTQYFGPGTRLTVL.

The V and J genes are TRBV11-1 and TRBJ2-7, with D perhaps matching TRBD1 (5 bases). The V end was cut by 9 bases, the J end by 4 bases, with 19 bases between. The germline V gene has CDR1 SGHAT and CDR2 FQDESV (reference sequence). The CDR3 loop spans 14 amino acids. Here the CDR3 DNA reads TGTGCCAGAGGACGAAGGGGCTGGCTGTACGAGCAGTACTTC. Translation gives CARGRRGWLYEQYF. Full variable domain (rest looked up from reference TRBV11-1 and TRBJ2-7): EAEVAQSPRYKITEKSQAVAFWCDPISGHATLYWYRQILGQGPELLVQFQDESVVDDSQLPKDRFSAERLKGVDSTLKIQPAELGDSAMYLCARGRRGWLYEQYFGPGTRLTVT.

This sequence joins TRBV6-6 and TRBJ2-3; D is possibly TRBD2 (7 bases). The V end was cut by 4 bases, the J end by 3 bases, with 14 bases between. The CDR3 is 15 residues long. From germline, CDR1 is MNHNY and CDR2 SVGAGI (reference sequence). The CDR3 DNA reads TGTGCCAGCAGTTCCGAGGGGGGGGGTACAGATACGCAGTATTTT. Protein product: CASSSEGGGTDTQYF.

This clone was counted a few times. The chain is built from TRBV7-2 and TRBJ2-7; 7 nucleotides line up with TRBD1. The CDR3 covers 14 residues. Germline lookup yields CDR1 SGHTA and CDR2 FQGNSA. The V segment lost 2 bases and the J segment 4 bases; nucleotides outside the gene matches: 5. The CDR3 sequence: CASSLTIQGYEQYF. CDR3 DNA sequence: TGTGCCAGCAGCTTAACTATACAGGGGTACGAGCAGTACTTC.

The CDR3 region has the DNA TGTGCCAGCAGTAGGACATCGGGCACTGAAGCTTTCTTT. Its translation: CASSRTSGTEAFF. This chain uses TRBV6-1 with TRBJ1-1, with TRBD1 as a possible D gene (5 bases). Germline values: CDR1 MNHNS, CDR2 SASEGT. The V gene lost 5 bases and the J gene lost 4 bases, with 11 bases spanning the gap. The CDR3 spans 13 residues.

The V and J genes are TRBV2 and TRBJ1-5; weak D call: TRBD1 (5 bases). The CDR3 totals 14 residues. V dropped 6 bases and J dropped 3 bases, with 12 bases sitting between them. The germline CDR1 and CDR2 sequences are SNHLY and FYNNEI. CDR3 coding DNA: TGTGCCAGCAGAAGGACAAGCCTCAATCAGCCCCAGCATTTT. Its translation: CASRRTSLNQPQHF.

This clone was seen more than once but under ten times. The V and J genes are TRBV27 and TRBJ1-1; 7 nucleotides match TRBD1. The length of the CDR3 is 14 residues. The V gene end was trimmed by 4 bases and the J gene end by 9 bases; junction bases not matched to a gene: 11. The germline V gene has CDR1 MNHEY and CDR2 SMNVEV (reference sequence). CDR3 nucleotide sequence: TGTGCCAGCAGTTACGGACAGGTGGGGTTTCAAGCTTTCTTT. Protein product: CASSYGQVGFQAFF.

The chain is built from TRBV5-1 and TRBJ1-3; D is ambiguous. Looked up from germline, CDR1 is SGHRS and CDR2 is YFSETQ. V lost 4 bases and J lost 2, with 7 bases in between. The CDR3 spans 13 residues. The CDR3 protein is CASSQDTGNTIYF. Here the CDR3 DNA reads TGCGCCAGCAGCCAAGACACTGGAAACACCATATATTTT.

The J gene is TRBJ2-7, the V gene TRBV28; 15 bases match TRBD2. The CDR3 runs 18 residues. The germline CDR1 and CDR2 sequences are MDHEN and SYDVKM. The V segment lost 6 bases and the J segment 3 bases; nucleotides outside the gene matches: 12. CDR3 bases: TGTGCCAGCAGCCCGGCTCCGGGACTAGCGGGGGGATTCTACGAGCAGTACTTC. Protein: CASSPAPGLAGGFYEQYF.

This clone came up a few times. This chain joins TRBV18 and TRBJ1-6; 9 nucleotides agree with TRBD1. The CDR3 contains 15 residues. V lost 1 base and J lost 10; bases outside the gene matches: 5. Germline-derived CDR1 and CDR2 are KGHSH and LQKENI. The CDR3 here is CASSPRRDRGSPLHF. Written as DNA, the CDR3 is TGTGCCAGCTCACCACGGCGCGACAGGGGGTCACCCCTCCACTTT.

The chain joins TRBV10-3 to TRBJ2-3; the D is unclear. The V end was cut by 3 bases, the J end by 0 bases, with 10 bases between. The CDR3 is made up of 15 amino acids. Germline lookup yields CDR1 ENHRY and CDR2 SYGVKD. Here the CDR3 reads CAISDSGYSTDTQYF. Written as DNA, the CDR3 is TGTGCCATCAGTGATTCAGGATACAGCACAGATACGCAGTATTTT.

The chain uses TRBV30 and TRBJ1-6; a weak D match, TRBD1 (5 bases). The CDR3 is 15 residues long. Germline V CDR1 and CDR2: GTSNPN, SVGIG (reference sequence). V gave up 1 base and J gave up 0 bases, with 7 bases separating them. The CDR3 spells CAWSGGLSYNSPLHF. Here the CDR3 DNA reads TGTGCCTGGAGTGGGGGACTCTCCTATAATTCACCCCTCCACTTT.

There are a few counts of this clone. The chain links TRBV10-1 to TRBJ1-2; the match to TRBD1 covers 7 bases. Germline lookup yields CDR1 WNHNN and CDR2 SYGVQD (reference sequence). Losses at the gene ends were 7 bases for V and 0 bases for J; bases not matched to a gene: 2. The CDR3 is 13 residues long. CDR3 DNA sequence: TGCGCCAGCAAGCAGGGGGCTAACTATGGCTACACCTTC. Translating it yields CASKQGANYGYTF.

The table lists this clone with many counts. The sample contains more than one DNA sequence encoding this CDR3. The chain uses TRBV5-1 and TRBJ1-1; no firm D call. CDR1 is SGHRS, CDR2 YFSETQ, per germline. The ends were cut back, 1 base at V and 3 bases at J, with 7 bases in the middle. The CDR3 runs to 13 residues. The CDR3 reads CASSLSGDTEAFF. CDR3 in DNA: TGCGCCAGCAGCTTGTCCGGGGACACTGAAGCTTTCTTT.

The chain links TRBV6-1 to TRBJ2-3; possibly TRBD1 for D (6 bases). CDR1 MNHNS and CDR2 SASEGT come from the germline V gene. The CDR3 has 15 amino acids. Deletions cut 8 bases from V and 2 bases from J, with 17 bases between. The CDR3 here is CASGSRDTFTDTQYF. The CDR3, as DNA: TGTGCCAGCGGCAGCCGGGACACTTTCACAGATACGCAGTATTTT.

The V and J genes are TRBV5-1 and TRBJ1-2, with no clear D. There are 13 residues in the CDR3. Trimming left V 0 bases short and J 4 bases short, with 7 bases between. In germline, CDR1 is SGHRS, CDR2 YFSETQ. CDR3 nucleotides: TGCGCCAGCAGCTTGGGGAGAACCTATGGCTACACCTTC. This sequence encodes CASSLGRTYGYTF.

This clone has only a few counts. The chain employs TRBV5-1 and TRBJ2-1; D might be TRBD1 (6 bases). The CDR3 runs 14 residues. V lost 2 bases and J 8 bases, leaving 14 bases between the germline ends. Germline V lookup: CDR1 SGHRS, CDR2 YFSETQ. CDR3 residues: CASSFYTGSDEQFF. CDR3 bases: TGCGCCAGCAGCTTTTACACAGGGAGCGATGAGCAGTTCTTC.

The CDR3 DNA reads TGTGCCAGCAGTCCATCGGGGGGGGACCACACAGATACGCAGTATTTT. Protein product: CASSPSGGDHTDTQYF. This chain uses TRBV27 with TRBJ2-3; 8 bases align to TRBD2. V lost 5 bases and J lost 2; bases outside the gene matches: 9. The germline gives CDR1 MNHEY, CDR2 SMNVEV (reference sequence). The CDR3 has 16 residues.

This clone was observed a few times. The chain combines TRBV18 with TRBJ2-7, with 8 bases aligning to TRBD1. Germline V gives CDR1 KGHSH, CDR2 LQKENI. V lost 1 base and J lost 7; bases outside the gene matches: 3. The CDR3 is made up of 13 amino acids. CDR3 in amino acids: CASSPLGQDEQYF. As DNA, the CDR3 is TGTGCCAGCTCACCACTGGGACAGGATGAGCAGTACTTC.

CDR3: CASSPSGAPEAFF. CDR3 coding DNA: TGTGCCAGCAGTCCCTCAGGCGCGCCCGAAGCTTTCTTT. This chain links TRBV28 with TRBJ1-1; the D is unclear. Germline CDR1 and CDR2: MDHEN and SYDVKM. V dropped 5 bases and J dropped 8 bases, with 15 bases sitting between them. The CDR3 is 13 amino acids.